This T cell receptor beta chain was obtained from a study of molecular identifiers for immune sequencing clone quantification (dated by TCRdb to the late 2010s). For the wider study: In a replicate experiment, RNA from roughly 20,000 or 100,000 naive CD8 T cells was split into five aliquots, four of which were sequenced. This methods study used CD8 T cells to benchmark TCR RNA copy counting and molecular-identifier clustering-based TCR repertoire sequencing (MIDCIRS).

This clonotype occurred many times. No antigen is known for it. Nothing much larger sits one base from this clone, and base qualities are not available. From its cysteine to its phenylalanine, the CDR3 spans 11 amino acids. Solely the CDR3 DNA is kept, with 33 bases framed from the first base. CDR1 GTSNPN and CDR2 SVGIG are derived from the germline V gene (reference sequence). V lost 1 base and J lost 7 bases; the stretch between them is 7 bases long. Overall results and qualifications from the work: Even against a background of around 950,000 naive CD8 T cells, spiked-in Jurkat TCR RNA amounting to a single cell's worth was reported to be detectable. Without barcode sub-clustering, chimeric consensus sequences inflated TCR diversity; chimeras reached as high as 47%. Modeling indicated about 3 TCR RNA copies recovered per cell, compared with roughly 9.7 by digital PCR, which implies a capture efficiency of approximately 30%. The naive libraries included spiked-in Jurkat TCR RNA (around 9 copies' worth), and this RNA is not part of the donor repertoire. The sizes of highly expanded clones could end up underestimated when identical TCR molecules share a barcode. In CMV-specific effector cells, clones with more than 20 RNA copies contained over 99% of molecules, whereas in naive cells such clones contained under 1% of molecules.

Libraries of naive CD8 T cells were built from anywhere between about 18,000 and 1,000,000 sorted cells, with 10%, 30% or 50% of the purified RNA used. On a BD FACSAria II, naive CD8 T cells were FACS-sorted as CD8+CD4-CCR7+CD45RA+ and collected into RLT Plus buffer. More than 8 TCR copies' worth of Jurkat RNA were spiked into about 20,000-1,000,000 naive CD8 T cell samples to test detection sensitivity. CD8 T cells were enriched with RosetteSep CD8+ T Cell Enrichment Cocktail and Ficoll-Paque, followed by ACK red cell lysis. Receptor libraries were prepared by PCR. Sequencing was carried out with an Illumina HiSeq 4000. Preparation of bulk TCR libraries followed a previously described approach, with the TCR primers listed in Table S5. Purification of total RNA was performed with the Qiagen AllPrep DNA/RNA kit. Before analysis, reads from multiple sequencing runs of one library were combined. In the authors' own workflow: Reads were retained only if their TCR constant sequence matched exactly, and those retained reads were trimmed to 150 nt and grouped according to their 12-nt molecular barcodes. Reads inside each barcode group were sub-clustered using a 15% Levenshtein threshold, and a quality-weighted consensus sequence was constructed for each RNA molecule. Non-functional sequences were excluded, and lower-count sequences lying one edit away from another sequence were also excluded. On the basis of fitting two negative binomial distributions, barcode sub-clusters with fewer than 20% of the maximum read count were discarded. The public reads were reanalyzed by TCRdb: fastp trimming at Q25, MiXCR alignment, in-frame beta chains only. Rows merge per CDR3 protein into single entries with the most common DNA and genes. TCRdb assigned the V and J calls; the authors' analysis was not used. For this sample the table gives 350,000 or so distinct CDR3 sequences, of which 20% to 25% were detected only once. In total, the top ten clones hold under 0.95% of the sample.

This chain is built from TRBV30 and TRBJ1-1, with the D gene not clear enough to name. Sequencing input: naive CD8+ T cells from blood, with Jurkat cell RNA spiked in. The cell subset or site label, as the study defines it: FACS-sorted CD8+CD4-CCR7+CD45RA+ naive T cells. The TCR sequence derives from a human donor in good health. Some libraries in this study had Jurkat cell RNA spiked in. The DNA sequence reads TGTGCCTGGAGTGCAGGAATTGAAGCTTTCTTT. It translates as CAWSAGIEAFF.